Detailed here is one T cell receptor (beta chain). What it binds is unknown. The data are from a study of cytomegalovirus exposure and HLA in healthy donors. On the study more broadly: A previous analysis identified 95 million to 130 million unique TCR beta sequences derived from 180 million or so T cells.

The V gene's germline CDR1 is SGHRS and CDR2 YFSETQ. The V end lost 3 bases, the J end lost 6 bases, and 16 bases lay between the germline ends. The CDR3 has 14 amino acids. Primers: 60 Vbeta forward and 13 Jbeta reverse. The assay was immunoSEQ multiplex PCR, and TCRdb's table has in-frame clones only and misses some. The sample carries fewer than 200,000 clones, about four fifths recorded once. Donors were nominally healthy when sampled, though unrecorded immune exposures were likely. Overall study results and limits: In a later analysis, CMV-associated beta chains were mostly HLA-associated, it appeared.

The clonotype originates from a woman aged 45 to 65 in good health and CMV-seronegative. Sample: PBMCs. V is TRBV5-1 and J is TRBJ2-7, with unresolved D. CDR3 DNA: TGCGCCAGCAGCTCTATGCAGGTTGCAGGCGAGCAGTACTTC. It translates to CASSSMQVAGEQYF.